This TCR beta chain was captured by sequencing in a study of blood T cells in healthy people across ages. Through a sample-barcoded 5' primer and a J-beta primer mix, a second PCR was run for about 7 to 12 cycles. Unique molecular identifiers of 12 random nucleotides labeled each cDNA. TCRdb used MiXCR to reprocess the 5' RACE reads, holding one entry per CDR3 protein. The sample shows 580,000 or so distinct CDR3 sequences, 45% to 55% of them seen only once. This CDR3 is 15 amino acids long. After removal of 5 bases from V and 5 bases from J, the junction contained 9 bases not matched to a gene. The germline CDR1 and CDR2 sequences are SEHNR and FQNEAQ (reference sequence). The amount of total RNA extracted per sample was at least 5 micrograms.

The chain uses TRBV7-9 and TRBJ2-1; 7 nucleotides match TRBD1. Sequenced material: blood. The clonotype comes from a man aged 80 or over in good health. The DNA for the CDR3 is TGTGCCAGCAGCGCACAGGGGATTAGAAACAATGAGCAGTTCTTC. Protein sequence: CASSAQGIRNNEQFF. The variable domain in full, with the rest retrieved from reference TRBV7-9 and TRBJ2-1, is DTGVSQNPRHKITKRGQNVTFRCDPISEHNRLYWYRQTLGQGPEFLTYFQNEAQLEKSRLLSDRFSAERPKGSFSTLEIQRTEQGDSAMYLCASSAQGIRNNEQFFGPGTRLTVL.